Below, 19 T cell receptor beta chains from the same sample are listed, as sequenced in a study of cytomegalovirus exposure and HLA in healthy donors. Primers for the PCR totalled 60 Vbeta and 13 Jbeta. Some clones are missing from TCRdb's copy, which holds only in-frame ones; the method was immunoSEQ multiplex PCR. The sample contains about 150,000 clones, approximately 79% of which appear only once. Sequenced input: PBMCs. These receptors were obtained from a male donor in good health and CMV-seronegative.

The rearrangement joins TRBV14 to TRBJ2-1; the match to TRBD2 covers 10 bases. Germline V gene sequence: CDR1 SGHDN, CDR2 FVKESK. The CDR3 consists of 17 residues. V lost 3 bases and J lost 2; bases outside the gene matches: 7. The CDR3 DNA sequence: TGTGCCAGCAGCCAGGGAGGGACTAGCGTAACCTACAATGAGCAGTTCTTC. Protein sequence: CASSQGGTSVTYNEQFF.

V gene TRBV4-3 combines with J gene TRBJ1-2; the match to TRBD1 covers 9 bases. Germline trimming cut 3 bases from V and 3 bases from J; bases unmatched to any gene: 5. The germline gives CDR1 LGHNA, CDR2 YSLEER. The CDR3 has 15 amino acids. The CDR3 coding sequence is TGCGCCAGCAGCCAGGCGGGACAGGGTTACTATGGCTACACCTTC. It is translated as CASSQAGQGYYGYTF.

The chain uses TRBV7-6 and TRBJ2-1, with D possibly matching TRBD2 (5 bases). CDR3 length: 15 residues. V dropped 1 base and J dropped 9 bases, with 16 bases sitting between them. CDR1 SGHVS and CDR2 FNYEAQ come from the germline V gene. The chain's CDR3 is CASSLEYGVRSEQFF. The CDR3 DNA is TGTGCCAGCAGCTTAGAGTACGGGGTAAGGAGTGAGCAGTTCTTC.

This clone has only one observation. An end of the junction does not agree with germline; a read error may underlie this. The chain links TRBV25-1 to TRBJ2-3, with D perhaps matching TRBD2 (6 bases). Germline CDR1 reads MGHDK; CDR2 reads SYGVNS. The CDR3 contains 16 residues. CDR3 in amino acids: CASSEYFGGKSDTQYF. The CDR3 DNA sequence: TGTGCCAGCAGTGAATATTTTGGGGGGAAGTCAGACACGCAGTATTTT.

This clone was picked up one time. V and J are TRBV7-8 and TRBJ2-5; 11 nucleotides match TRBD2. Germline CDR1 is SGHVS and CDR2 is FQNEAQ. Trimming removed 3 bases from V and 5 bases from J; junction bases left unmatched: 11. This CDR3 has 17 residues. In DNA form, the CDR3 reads TGTGCCAGCAGCTTGCCTACTAGCGGGGGAAGTGGGGAGACCCAGTACTTC. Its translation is CASSLPTSGGSGETQYF. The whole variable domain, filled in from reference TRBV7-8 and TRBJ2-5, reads GAGVSQSPRYKVAKRGQDVALRCDPISGHVSLFWYQQALGQGPEFLTYFQNEAQLDKSGLPSDRFFAERPEGSVSTLKIQRTQQEDSAVYLCASSLPTSGGSGETQYFGPGTRLLVL.

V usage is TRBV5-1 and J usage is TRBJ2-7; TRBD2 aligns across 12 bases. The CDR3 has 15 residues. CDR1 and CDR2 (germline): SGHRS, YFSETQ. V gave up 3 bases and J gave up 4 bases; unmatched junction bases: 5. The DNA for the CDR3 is TGCGCCAGCAGCTCACTAGCGGGGGGAGGATACGAGCAGTACTTC. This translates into CASSSLAGGGYEQYF.

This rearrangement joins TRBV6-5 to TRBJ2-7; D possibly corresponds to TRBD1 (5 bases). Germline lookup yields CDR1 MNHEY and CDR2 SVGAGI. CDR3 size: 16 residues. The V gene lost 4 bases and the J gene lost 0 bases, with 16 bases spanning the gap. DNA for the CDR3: TGTGCCAGCAGTTCGGGCCCCCAGGGAAGCTCCTACGAGCAGTACTTC. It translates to CASSSGPQGSSYEQYF.

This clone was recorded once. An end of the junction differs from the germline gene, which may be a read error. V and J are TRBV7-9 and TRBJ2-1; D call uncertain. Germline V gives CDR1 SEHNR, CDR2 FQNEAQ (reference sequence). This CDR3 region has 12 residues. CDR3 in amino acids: CSSSPPLNEQFF. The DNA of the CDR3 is TGTTCCAGCAGCCCCCCCCTCAATGAGCAGTTCTTC.

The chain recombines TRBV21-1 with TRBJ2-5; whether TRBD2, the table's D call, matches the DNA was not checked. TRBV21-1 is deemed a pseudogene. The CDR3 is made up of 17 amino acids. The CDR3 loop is CASSKAGGEGIQETQYF. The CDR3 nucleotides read TGTGCCAGCAGCAAAGCGGGGGGAGAAGGTATACAAGAGACCCAGTACTTC.

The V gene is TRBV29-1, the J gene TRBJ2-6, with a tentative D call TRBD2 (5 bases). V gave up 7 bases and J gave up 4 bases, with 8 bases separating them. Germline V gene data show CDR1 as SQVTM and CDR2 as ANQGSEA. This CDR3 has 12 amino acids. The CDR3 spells CSASGGANVLTF. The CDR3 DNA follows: TGCAGCGCCTCGGGGGGGGCCAACGTCCTGACTTTC.

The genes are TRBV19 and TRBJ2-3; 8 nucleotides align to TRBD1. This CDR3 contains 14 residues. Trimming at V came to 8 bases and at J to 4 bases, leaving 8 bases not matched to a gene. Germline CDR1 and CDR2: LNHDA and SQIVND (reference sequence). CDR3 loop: CASADRGVSDTQYF. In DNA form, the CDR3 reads TGTGCCAGTGCTGACAGGGGTGTCTCAGATACGCAGTATTTT.

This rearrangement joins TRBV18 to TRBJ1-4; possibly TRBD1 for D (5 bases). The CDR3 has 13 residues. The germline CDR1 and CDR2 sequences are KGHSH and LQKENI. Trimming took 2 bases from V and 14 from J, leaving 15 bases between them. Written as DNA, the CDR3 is TGTGCCAGCTCACCAACTTGGCAGGGTAACCTGTTTTTT. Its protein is CASSPTWQGNLFF.

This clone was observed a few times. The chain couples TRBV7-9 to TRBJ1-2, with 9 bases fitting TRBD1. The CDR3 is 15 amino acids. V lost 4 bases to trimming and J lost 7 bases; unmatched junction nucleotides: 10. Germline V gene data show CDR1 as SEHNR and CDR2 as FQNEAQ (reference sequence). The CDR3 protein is CASSSGLQGAGGYTF. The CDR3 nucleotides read TGTGCCAGCAGCTCAGGCCTACAGGGGGCTGGTGGCTACACCTTC.

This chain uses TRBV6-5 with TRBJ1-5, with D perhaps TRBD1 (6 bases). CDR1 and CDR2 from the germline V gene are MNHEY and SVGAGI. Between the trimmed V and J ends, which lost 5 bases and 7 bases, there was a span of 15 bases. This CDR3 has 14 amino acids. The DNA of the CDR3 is TGTGCCAGCAGTGGGGGGGCGGGAGGGCAGCCCCAGCATTTT. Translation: CASSGGAGGQPQHF.

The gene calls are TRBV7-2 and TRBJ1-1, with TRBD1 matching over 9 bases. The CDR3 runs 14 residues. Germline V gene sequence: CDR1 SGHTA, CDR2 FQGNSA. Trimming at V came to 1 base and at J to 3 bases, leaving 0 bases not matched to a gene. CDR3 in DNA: TGTGCCAGCAGCTTAGACAGGGGGCACACTGAAGCTTTCTTT. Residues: CASSLDRGHTEAFF.

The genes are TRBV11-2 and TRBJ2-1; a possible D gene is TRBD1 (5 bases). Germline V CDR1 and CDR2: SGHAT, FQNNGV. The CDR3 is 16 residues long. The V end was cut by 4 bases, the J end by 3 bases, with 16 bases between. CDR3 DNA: TGTGCCAGCAGCTCACCGACAGAGCAAAGCTACAATGAGCAGTTCTTC. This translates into CASSSPTEQSYNEQFF.

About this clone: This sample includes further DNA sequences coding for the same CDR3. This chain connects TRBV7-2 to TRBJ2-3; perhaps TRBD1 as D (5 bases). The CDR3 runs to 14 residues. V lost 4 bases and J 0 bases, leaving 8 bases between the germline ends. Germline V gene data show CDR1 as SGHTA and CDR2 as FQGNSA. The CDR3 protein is CASSSGQSTDTQYF. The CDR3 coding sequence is TGTGCCAGCAGCTCAGGACAAAGCACAGATACGCAGTATTTT.

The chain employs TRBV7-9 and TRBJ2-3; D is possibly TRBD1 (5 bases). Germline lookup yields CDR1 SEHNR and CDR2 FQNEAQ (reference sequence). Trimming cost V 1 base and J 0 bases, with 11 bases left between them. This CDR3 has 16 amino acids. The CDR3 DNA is TGTGCCAGCAGCTTAGGAGCCCGACAGAGCACAGATACGCAGTATTTT. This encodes CASSLGARQSTDTQYF. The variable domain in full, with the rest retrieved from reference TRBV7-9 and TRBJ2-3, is DTGVSQNPRHKITKRGQNVTFRCDPISEHNRLYWYRQTLGQGPEFLTYFQNEAQLEKSRLLSDRFSAERPKGSFSTLEIQRTEQGDSAMYLCASSLGARQSTDTQYFGPGTRLTVL.

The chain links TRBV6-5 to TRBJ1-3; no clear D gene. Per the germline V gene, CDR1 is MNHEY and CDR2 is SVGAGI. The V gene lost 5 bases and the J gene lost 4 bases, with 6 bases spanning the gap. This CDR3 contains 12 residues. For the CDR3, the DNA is TGTGCCAGCAGTACTGTCGGAAACACCATATATTTT. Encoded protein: CASSTVGNTIYF.